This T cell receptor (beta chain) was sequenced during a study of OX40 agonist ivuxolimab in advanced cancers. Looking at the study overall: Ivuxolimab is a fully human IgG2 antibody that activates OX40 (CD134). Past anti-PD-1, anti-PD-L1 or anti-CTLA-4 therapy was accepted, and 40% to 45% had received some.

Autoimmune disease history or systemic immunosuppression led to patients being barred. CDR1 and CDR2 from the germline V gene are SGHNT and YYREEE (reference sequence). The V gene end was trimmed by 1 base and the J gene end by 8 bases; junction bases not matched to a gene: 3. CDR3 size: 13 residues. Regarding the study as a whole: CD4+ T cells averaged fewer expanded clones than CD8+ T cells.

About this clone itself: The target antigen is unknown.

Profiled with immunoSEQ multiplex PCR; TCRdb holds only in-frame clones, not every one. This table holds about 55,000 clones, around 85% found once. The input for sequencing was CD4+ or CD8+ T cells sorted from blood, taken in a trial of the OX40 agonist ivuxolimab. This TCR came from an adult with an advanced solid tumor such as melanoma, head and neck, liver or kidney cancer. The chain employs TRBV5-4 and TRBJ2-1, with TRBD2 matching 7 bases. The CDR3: CASSLLGGDEQFF. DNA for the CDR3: TGTGCCAGCAGCTTGCTGGGGGGGGATGAGCAGTTCTTC.